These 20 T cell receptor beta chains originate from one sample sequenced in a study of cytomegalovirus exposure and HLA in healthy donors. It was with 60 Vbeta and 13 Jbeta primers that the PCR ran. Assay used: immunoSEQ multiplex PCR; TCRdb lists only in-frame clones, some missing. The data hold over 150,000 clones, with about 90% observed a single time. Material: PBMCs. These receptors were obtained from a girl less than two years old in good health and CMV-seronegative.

CDR3 protein: CAISEGSGSNEETQYF. The CDR3 nucleotides read TGTGCCATCAGTGAGGGTAGCGGGAGTAACGAAGAGACCCAGTACTTC. The chain carries TRBV10-3 and TRBJ2-5; 9 nucleotides line up with TRBD2. Germline V gene sequence: CDR1 ENHRY, CDR2 SYGVKD. This CDR3 has 16 amino acids. Unmatched junction bases numbered 7, after V lost 2 bases and J lost 3 bases.

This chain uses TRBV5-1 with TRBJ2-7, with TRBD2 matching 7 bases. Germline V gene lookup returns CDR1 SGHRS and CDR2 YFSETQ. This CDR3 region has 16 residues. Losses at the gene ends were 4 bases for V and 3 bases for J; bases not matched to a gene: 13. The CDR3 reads CASSPGRWVPLYEQYF. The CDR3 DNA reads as TGCGCCAGCAGCCCCGGGAGGTGGGTCCCTCTCTACGAGCAGTACTTC.

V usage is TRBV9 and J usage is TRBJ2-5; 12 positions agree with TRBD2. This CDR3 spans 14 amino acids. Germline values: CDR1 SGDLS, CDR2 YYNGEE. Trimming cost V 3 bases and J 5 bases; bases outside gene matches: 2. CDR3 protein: CASSASGGAETQYF. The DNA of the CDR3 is TGTGCCAGCAGCGCTAGCGGGGGGGCGGAGACCCAGTACTTC.

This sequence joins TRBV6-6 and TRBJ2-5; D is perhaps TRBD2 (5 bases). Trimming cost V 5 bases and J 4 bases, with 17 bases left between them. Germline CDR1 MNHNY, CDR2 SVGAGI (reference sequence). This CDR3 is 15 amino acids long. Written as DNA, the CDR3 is TGTGCCAGCAGTGTCTACGGGTATGGGAGAGAGACCCAGTACTTC. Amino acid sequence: CASSVYGYGRETQYF.

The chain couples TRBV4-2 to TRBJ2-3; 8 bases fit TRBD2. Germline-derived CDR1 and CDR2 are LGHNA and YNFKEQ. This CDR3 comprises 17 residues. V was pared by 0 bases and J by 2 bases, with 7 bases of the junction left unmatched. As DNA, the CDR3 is TGTGCCAGCAGCCAAGAAAGGCGGGGGGTACTCACAGATACGCAGTATTTT. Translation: CASSQERRGVLTDTQYF.

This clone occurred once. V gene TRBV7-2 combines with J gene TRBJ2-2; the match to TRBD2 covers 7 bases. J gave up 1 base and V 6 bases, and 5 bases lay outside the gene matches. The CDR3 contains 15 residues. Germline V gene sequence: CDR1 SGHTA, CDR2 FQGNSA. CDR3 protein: CASRTAGRNTGELFF. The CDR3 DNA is TGTGCCAGCAGGACAGCGGGACGGAACACCGGGGAGCTGTTTTTT. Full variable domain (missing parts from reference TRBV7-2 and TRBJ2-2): GAGVSQSPSNKVTEKGKDVELRCDPISGHTALYWYRQSLGQGLEFLIYFQGNSAPDKSGLPSDRFSAERTGGSVSTLTIQRTQQEDSAVYLCASRTAGRNTGELFFGEGSRLTVL.

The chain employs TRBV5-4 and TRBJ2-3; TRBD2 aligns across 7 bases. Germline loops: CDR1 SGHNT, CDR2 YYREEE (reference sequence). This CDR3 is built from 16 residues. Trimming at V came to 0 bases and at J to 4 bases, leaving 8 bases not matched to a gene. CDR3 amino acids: CASSLATGGTADTQYF. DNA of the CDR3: TGTGCCAGCAGCTTGGCCACGGGAGGCACAGCAGATACGCAGTATTTT.

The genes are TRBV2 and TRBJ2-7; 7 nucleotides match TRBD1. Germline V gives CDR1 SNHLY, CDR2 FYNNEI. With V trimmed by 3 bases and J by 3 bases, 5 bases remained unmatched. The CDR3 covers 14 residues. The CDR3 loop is CASSDIQGHYEQYF. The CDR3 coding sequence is TGTGCCAGCAGTGATATACAGGGGCACTACGAGCAGTACTTC.

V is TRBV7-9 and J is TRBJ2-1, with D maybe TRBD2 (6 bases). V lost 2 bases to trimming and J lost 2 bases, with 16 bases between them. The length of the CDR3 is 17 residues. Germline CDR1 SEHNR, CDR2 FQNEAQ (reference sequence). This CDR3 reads CASSLPSGGVPYNEQFF. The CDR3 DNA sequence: TGTGCCAGCAGCTTACCTTCAGGCGGGGTACCCTACAATGAGCAGTTCTTC.

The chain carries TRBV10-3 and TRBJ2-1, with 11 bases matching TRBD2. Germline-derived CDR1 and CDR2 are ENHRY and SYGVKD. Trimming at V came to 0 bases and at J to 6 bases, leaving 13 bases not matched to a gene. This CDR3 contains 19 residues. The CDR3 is CAISESPRSNSGRANEQFF. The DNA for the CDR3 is TGTGCCATCAGTGAGTCTCCCCGTTCGAATAGCGGGAGGGCCAATGAGCAGTTCTTC.

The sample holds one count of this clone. Here the CDR3 DNA reads TGTGCCAGCAGCGCAACAGGACTAGCGGATACTAGCTCCTACAATGAGCAGTTCTTC. Its protein is CASSATGLADTSSYNEQFF. The chain joins TRBV13 to TRBJ2-1, with 10 bases aligning to TRBD2. V gave up 5 bases and J gave up 0 bases; unmatched junction bases: 13. CDR1 is PRHDT and CDR2 is FYEKMQ in the germline V gene (reference sequence). This CDR3 region has 19 residues.

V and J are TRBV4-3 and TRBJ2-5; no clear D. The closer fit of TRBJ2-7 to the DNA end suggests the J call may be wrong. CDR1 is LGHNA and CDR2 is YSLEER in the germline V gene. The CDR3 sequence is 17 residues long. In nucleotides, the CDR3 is TGCGCCAGCAGCCAAGCTCTCCGACACACAGAAACCTACGAGCAGTACTTC. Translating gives CASSQALRHTETYEQYF.

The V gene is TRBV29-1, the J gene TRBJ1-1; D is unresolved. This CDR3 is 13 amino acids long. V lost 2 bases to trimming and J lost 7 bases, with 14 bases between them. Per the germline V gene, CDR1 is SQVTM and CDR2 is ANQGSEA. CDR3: CSVELNPGYEAFF. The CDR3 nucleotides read TGCAGCGTTGAACTAAACCCGGGGTATGAAGCTTTCTTT.

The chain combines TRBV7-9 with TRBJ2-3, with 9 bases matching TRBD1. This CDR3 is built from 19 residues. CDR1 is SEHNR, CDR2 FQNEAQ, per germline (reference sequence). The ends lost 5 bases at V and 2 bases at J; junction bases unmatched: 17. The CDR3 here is CASSHLGQGGGWDTDTQYF. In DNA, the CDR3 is TGTGCCAGCAGCCACCTGGGACAGGGCGGAGGTTGGGACACAGATACGCAGTATTTT.

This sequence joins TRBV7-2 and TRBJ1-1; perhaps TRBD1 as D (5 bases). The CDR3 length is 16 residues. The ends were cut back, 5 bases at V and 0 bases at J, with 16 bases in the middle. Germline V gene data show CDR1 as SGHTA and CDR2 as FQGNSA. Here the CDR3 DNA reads TGTGCCAGCAGCCCAGGAAGGGGAAGCATGAACACTGAAGCTTTCTTT. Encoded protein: CASSPGRGSMNTEAFF.

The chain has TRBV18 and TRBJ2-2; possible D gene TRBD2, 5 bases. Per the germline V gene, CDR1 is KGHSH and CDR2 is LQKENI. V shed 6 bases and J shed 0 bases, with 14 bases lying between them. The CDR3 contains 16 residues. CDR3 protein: CASSRETRANTGELFF. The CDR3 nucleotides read TGTGCCAGCTCTCGAGAAACTAGGGCGAACACCGGGGAGCTGTTTTTT.

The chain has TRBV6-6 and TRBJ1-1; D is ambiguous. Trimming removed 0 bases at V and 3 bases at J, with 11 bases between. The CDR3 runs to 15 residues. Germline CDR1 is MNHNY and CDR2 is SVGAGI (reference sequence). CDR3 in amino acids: CASSYSWGVDTEAFF. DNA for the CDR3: TGTGCCAGCAGTTACTCGTGGGGAGTTGACACTGAAGCTTTCTTT.

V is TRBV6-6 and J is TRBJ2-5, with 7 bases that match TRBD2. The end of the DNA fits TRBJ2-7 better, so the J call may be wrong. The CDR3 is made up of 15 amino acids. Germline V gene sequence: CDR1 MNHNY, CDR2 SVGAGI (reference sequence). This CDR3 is CASRFLSGSSYEQYF. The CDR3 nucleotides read TGTGCCAGCCGCTTTCTTAGCGGGTCCTCCTACGAGCAGTACTTC.

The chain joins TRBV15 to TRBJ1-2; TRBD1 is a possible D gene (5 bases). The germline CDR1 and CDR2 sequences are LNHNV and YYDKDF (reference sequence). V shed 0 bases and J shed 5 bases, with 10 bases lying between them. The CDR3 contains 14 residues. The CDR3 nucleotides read TGTGCCACCAGCAGAGATCCAGGGTCATATGGCTACACCTTC. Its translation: CATSRDPGSYGYTF.

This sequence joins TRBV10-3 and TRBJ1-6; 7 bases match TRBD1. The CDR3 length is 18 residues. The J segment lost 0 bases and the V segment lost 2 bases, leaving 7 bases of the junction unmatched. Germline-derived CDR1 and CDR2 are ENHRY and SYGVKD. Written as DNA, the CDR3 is TGTGCCATCAGTGAGGGCAGGGGGACAGACTCCTATAATTCACCCCTCCACTTT. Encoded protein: CAISEGRGTDSYNSPLHF.